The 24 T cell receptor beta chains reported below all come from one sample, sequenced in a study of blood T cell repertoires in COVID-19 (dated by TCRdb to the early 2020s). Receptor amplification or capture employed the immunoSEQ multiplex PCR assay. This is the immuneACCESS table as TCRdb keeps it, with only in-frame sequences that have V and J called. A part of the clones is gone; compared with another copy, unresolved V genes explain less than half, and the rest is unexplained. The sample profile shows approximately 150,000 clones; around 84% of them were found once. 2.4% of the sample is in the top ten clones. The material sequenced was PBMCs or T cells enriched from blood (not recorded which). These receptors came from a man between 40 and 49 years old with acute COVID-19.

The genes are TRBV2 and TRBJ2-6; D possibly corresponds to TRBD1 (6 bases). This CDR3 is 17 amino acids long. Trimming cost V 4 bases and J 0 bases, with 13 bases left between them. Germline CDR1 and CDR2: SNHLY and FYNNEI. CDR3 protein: CASSVQGFSSGANVLTF. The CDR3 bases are TGTGCCAGCAGTGTACAGGGCTTTTCCTCTGGGGCCAACGTCCTGACTTTC.

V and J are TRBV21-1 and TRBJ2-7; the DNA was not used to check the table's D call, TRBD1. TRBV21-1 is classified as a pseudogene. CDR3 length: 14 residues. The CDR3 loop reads CASSRARGTSEQYF. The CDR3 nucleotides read TGTGCCAGCAGTCGGGCCAGGGGGACCAGCGAGCAGTACTTC.

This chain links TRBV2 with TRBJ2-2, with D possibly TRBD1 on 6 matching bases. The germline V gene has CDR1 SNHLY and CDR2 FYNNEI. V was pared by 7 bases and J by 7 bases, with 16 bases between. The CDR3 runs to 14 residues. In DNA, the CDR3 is TGTGCCAGCATGCGAGGGGGTACGGACGGGGAGCTGTTTTTT. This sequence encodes CASMRGGTDGELFF.

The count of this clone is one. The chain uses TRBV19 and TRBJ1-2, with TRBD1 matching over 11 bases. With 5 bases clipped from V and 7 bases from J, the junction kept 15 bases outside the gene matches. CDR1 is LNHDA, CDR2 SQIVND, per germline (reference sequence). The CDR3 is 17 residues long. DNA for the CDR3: TGTGCCAGTAGTCTGAGAGGACAGGGGGCCCTCGGAGGTGGCTACACCTTC. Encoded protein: CASSLRGQGALGGGYTF.

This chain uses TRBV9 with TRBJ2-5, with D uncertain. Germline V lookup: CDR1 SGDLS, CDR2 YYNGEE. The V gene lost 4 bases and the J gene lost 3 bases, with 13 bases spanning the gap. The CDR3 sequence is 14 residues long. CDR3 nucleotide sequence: TGTGCCAGCAGCTCGCAAGTGGGCAAAGAGACCCAGTACTTC. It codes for CASSSQVGKETQYF.

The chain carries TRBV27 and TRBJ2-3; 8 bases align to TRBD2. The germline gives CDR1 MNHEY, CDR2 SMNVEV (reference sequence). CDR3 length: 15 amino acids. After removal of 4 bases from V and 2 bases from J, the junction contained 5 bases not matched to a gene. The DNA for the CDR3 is TGTGCCAGCAGTTCGGGCGGGAGGTTCACAGATACGCAGTATTTT. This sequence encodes CASSSGGRFTDTQYF.

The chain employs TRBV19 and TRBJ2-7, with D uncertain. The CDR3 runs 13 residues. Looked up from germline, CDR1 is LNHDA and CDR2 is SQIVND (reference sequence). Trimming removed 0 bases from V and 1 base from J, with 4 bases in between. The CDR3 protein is CASSIDSSYEQYF. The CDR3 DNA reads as TGTGCCAGTAGTATAGACTCTTCCTACGAGCAGTACTTC.

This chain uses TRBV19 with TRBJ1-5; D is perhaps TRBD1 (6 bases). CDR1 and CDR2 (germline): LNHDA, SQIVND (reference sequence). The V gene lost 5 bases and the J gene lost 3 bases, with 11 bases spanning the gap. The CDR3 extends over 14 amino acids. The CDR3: CASSPTGHNQPQHF. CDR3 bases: TGTGCCAGTAGTCCCACAGGGCACAATCAGCCCCAGCATTTT.

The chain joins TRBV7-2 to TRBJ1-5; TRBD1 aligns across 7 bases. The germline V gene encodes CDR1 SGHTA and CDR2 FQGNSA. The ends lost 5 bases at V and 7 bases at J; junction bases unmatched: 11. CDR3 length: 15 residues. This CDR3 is CASSRGQPNMQPQHF. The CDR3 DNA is TGTGCCAGCAGCCGGGGACAGCCTAATATGCAGCCCCAGCATTTT. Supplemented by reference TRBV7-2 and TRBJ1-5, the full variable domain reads GAGVSQSPSNKVTEKGKDVELRCDPISGHTALYWYRQSLGQGLEFLIYFQGNSAPDKSGLPSDRFSAERTGGSVSTLTIQRTQQEDSAVYLCASSRGQPNMQPQHFGDGTRLSIL.

This CDR3 reads CASSFGTGGLGEQFF. CDR3 DNA: TGTGCCAGCAGCTTCGGGACAGGGGGTTTAGGTGAGCAGTTCTTC. The chain carries TRBV7-2 and TRBJ2-1; 11 positions match TRBD1. The CDR3 contains 15 residues. V lost 3 bases, J lost 9 bases, and 7 bases stayed unmatched. Germline V lookup: CDR1 SGHTA, CDR2 FQGNSA.

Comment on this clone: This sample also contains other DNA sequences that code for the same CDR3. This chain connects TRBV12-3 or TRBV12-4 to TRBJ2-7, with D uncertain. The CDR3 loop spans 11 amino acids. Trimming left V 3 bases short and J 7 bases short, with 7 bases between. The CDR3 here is CASSFLYEQYF. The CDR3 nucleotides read TGTGCCAGCAGTTTTCTCTATGAGCAGTACTTC.

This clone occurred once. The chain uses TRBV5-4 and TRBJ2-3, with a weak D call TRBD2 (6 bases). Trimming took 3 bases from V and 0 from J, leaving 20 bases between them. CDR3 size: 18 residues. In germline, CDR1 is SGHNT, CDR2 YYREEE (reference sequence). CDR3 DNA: TGTGCCAGCAGCTCAAGAAAATTTAGCGGAGCTAGCACAGATACGCAGTATTTT. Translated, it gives CASSSRKFSGASTDTQYF.

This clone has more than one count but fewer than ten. CDR3 amino acids: CASLRGRAPDTQYF. Written as DNA, the CDR3 is TGTGCCAGCCTTCGGGGGAGGGCTCCGGATACGCAGTATTTT. The V and J genes are TRBV19 and TRBJ2-3; TRBD2 matches 7 bases. Germline V gene data show CDR1 as LNHDA and CDR2 as SQIVND (reference sequence). V lost 9 bases to trimming and J lost 6 bases; unmatched junction nucleotides: 12. This CDR3 is built from 14 residues.

CDR3 nucleotide sequence: TGTGCCAGCAGCTTAGATACCCCCAGTCATGAGCAGTTCTTC. Translation: CASSLDTPSHEQFF. This rearrangement joins TRBV11-2 to TRBJ2-1; the D is unclear. Germline CDR1 and CDR2: SGHAT and FQNNGV. V was shortened by 0 bases and J by 8 bases, with 11 bases between the two germline ends. The CDR3 has 14 residues.

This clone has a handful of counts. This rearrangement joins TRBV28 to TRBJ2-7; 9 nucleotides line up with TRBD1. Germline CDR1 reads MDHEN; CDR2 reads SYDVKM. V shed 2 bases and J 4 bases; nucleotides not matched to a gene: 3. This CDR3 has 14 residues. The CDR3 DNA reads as TGTGCCAGCAGTTTAGGAGGACAGGGGTACGAGCAGTACTTC. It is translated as CASSLGGQGYEQYF.

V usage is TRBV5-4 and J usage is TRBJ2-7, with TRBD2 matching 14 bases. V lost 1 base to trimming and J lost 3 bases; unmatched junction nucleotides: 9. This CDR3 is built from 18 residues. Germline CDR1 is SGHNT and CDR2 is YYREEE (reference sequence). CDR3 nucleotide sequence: TGTGCCAGCAGCTTGCTAGGGACTAGCGGGAGAGGGGACTACGAGCAGTACTTC. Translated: CASSLLGTSGRGDYEQYF. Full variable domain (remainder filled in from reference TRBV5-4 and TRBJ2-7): ETGVTQSPTHLIKTRGQQVTLRCSSQSGHNTVSWYQQALGQGPQFIFQYYREEENGRGNFPPRFSGLQFPNYSSELNVNALELDDSALYLCASSLLGTSGRGDYEQYFGPGTRLTVT.

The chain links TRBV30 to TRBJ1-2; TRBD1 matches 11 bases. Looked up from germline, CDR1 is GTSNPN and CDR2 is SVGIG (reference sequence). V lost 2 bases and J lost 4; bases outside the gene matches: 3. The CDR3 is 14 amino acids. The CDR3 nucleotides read TGTGCCTGGAGTACAGGACAGGGGGCCTATGGCTACACCTTC. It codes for CAWSTGQGAYGYTF.

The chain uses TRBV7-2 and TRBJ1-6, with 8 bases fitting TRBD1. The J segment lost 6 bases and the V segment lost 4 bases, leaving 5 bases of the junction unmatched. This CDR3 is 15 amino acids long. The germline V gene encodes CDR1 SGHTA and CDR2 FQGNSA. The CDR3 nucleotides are TGTGCCAGCAGCTCCGATGGACAGGGTAATTCACCCCTCCACTTT. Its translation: CASSSDGQGNSPLHF.

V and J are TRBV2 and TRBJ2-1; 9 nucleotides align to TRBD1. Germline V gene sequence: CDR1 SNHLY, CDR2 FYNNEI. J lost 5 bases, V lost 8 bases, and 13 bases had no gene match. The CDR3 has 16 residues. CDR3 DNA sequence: TGTGCCAGCTCACAGTGGGGACAGGGATTAAACAATGAGCAGTTCTTC. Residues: CASSQWGQGLNNEQFF.

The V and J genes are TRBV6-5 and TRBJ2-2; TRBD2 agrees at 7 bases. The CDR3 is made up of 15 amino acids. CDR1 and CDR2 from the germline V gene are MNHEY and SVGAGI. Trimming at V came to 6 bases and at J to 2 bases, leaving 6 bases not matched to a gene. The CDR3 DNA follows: TGTGCCAGCAGACCCACTAGCGTAAACACCGGGGAGCTGTTTTTT. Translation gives CASRPTSVNTGELFF.

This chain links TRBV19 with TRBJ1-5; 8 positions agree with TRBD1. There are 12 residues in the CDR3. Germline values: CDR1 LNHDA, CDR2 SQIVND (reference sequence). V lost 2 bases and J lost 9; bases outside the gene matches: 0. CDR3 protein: CASSITGGPQHF. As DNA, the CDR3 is TGTGCCAGTAGTATAACAGGGGGGCCCCAGCATTTT.

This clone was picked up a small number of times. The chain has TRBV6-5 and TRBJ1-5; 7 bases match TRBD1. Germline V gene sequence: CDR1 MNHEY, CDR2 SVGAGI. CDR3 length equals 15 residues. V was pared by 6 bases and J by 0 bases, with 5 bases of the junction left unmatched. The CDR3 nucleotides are TGTGCCAGCAGGGGACAGAGTTTTAGCAATCAGCCCCAGCATTTT. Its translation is CASRGQSFSNQPQHF.

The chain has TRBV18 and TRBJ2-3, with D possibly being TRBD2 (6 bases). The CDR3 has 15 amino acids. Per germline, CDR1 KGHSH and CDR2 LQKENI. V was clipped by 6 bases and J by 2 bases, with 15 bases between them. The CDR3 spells CASSPGLAYTDTQYF. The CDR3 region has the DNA TGTGCCAGCTCCCCGGGACTGGCGTACACAGATACGCAGTATTTT.

The CDR3 nucleotides read TGTGCCAGCAGTTACGGCGGCGCTCAGGAGACCCAGTACTTC. Its translation is CASSYGGAQETQYF. The chain is built from TRBV6-5 and TRBJ2-5; D gene ambiguous. V lost 2 bases to trimming and J lost 5 bases, with 12 bases between them. The length of the CDR3 is 14 residues. Germline CDR1 reads MNHEY; CDR2 reads SVGAGI.